The TCR beta chain described here comes from a study of T cells in tuberculosis. Study information: A South African cohort included IGRA-negative adolescents, latently infected IGRA-positive adolescents and adults with active tuberculosis.

Losses at the gene ends were 4 bases for V and 4 bases for J; bases not matched to a gene: 3. There are 13 residues in the CDR3. Germline V gene sequence: CDR1 SGHRS, CDR2 YFSETQ. Unsorted cryopreserved PBMC were sequenced, averaging roughly 100,000 T cells per clinical donor. Clones were sequenced by immunoSEQ multiplex PCR, and TCRdb holds only the in-frame ones, with some missing. The table includes about 40,000 clones, about 94% detected once. This clone was recorded only once. No antigen is known for it. Study conclusions and caveats: Active tuberculosis patients had shorter CDR3-alpha; the beta difference was nonsignificant.

The chain uses TRBV5-1 and TRBJ1-1; 8 bases agree with TRBD1. The clonotype comes from a donor aged 10-35 years with latent tuberculosis or without tuberculosis infection. Some clones in this sample may be carry-over from other donors' samples. Input material: PBMCs. The CDR3 here is CASSPGQGTEAFF. In DNA, the CDR3 is TGCGCCAGCAGCCCCGGACAGGGCACTGAAGCTTTCTTT. Combining the CDR3 with reference TRBV5-1 and TRBJ1-1 gives the whole variable domain KAGVTQTPRYLIKTRGQQVTLSCSPISGHRSVSWYQQTPGQGLQFLFEYFSETQRNKGNFPGRFSGRQFSNSRSEMNVSTLELGDSALYLCASSPGQGTEAFFGQGTRLTVV.